Sequencing of this T cell receptor (beta chain) was carried out in a study of long-term antiretroviral therapy in people with HIV. Running of the v3.0 immunoSEQ assay took place at survey level. Sequencing was performed with immunoSEQ multiplex PCR; in TCRdb, only in-frame clones are kept and a portion is missing. This sample carries fewer than 30,000 clones, about four fifths of them seen once, and the ten largest clones take about 5.3%. Regarding the study as a whole: Within the repertoire, clones expanded before ART were dominant at all time points.

In the case of this clone: Its antigen is undetermined.

The clonotype was recovered from a man aged 25-40 years with HIV. The specimen comprised unsorted PBMCs, sampled 0.7 years before starting antiretroviral therapy.

The CDR3 sequence: CASSVGGRVENYGYTF. The CDR3, as DNA: TGTGCCAGCAGCGTAGGGGGCAGGGTTGAGAACTATGGCTACACCTTC. The rearrangement links TRBV9 to TRBJ1-2; perhaps TRBD1 as D (5 bases). This CDR3 is 16 amino acids long. V was shortened by 0 bases and J by 2 bases, with 14 bases between the two germline ends. The germline CDR1 and CDR2 sequences are SGDLS and YYNGEE. The whole variable domain, filled in from reference TRBV9 and TRBJ1-2, reads DSGVTQTPKHLITATGQRVTLRCSPRSGDLSVYWYQQSLDQGLQFLIQYYNGEERAKGNILERFSAQQFPDLHSELNLSSLELGDSALYFCASSVGGRVENYGYTFGSGTRLTVV.